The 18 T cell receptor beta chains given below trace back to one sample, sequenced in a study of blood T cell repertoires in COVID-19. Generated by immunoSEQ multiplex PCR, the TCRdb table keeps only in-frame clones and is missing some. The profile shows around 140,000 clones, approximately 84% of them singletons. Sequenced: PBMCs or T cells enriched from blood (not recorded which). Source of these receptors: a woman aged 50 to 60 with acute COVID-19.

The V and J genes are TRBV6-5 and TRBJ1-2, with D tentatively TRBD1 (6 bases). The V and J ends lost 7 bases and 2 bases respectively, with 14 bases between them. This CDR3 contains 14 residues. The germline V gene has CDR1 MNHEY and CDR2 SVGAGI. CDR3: CASITRQANYGYTF. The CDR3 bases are TGTGCCAGCATTACAAGACAGGCAAACTATGGCTACACCTTC.

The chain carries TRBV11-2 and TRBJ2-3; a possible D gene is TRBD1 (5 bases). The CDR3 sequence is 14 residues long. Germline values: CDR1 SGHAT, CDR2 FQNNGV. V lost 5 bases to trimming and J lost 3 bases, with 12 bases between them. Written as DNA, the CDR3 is TGTGCCAGCAGCCCAAGTAGGGGAACAGATACGCAGTATTTT. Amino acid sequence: CASSPSRGTDTQYF.

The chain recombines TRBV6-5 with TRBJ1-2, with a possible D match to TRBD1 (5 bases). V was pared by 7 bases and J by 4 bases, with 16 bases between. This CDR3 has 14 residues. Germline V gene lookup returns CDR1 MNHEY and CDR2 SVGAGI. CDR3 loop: CASNKEGVGYGYTF. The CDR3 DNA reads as TGTGCCAGCAATAAGGAAGGGGTTGGCTATGGCTACACCTTC.

The CDR3 coding sequence is TGTGCCAGCAGCTTAGGTTCAGGGGGCTATCCCTCCTATAATTCACCCCTCCACTTT. Its protein product is CASSLGSGGYPSYNSPLHF. The chain couples TRBV13 to TRBJ1-6, with 8 nucleotides matching TRBD1. Germline CDR1 reads PRHDT; CDR2 reads FYEKMQ (reference sequence). The V segment lost 0 bases and the J segment 0 bases; nucleotides outside the gene matches: 7. This CDR3 comprises 19 residues.

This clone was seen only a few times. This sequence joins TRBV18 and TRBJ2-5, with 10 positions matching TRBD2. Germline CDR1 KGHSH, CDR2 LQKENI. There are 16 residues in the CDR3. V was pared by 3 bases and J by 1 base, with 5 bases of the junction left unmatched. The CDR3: CASSPKTSGFQETQYF. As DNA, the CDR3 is TGTGCCAGCTCACCGAAGACTAGCGGGTTCCAAGAGACCCAGTACTTC.

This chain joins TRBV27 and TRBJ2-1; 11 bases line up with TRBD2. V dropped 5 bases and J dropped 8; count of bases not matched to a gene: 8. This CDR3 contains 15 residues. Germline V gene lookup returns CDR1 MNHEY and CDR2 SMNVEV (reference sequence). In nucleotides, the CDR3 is TGTGCCAGCAGTCTCAGACTAGCGGGACCCGATGAGCAGTTCTTC. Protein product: CASSLRLAGPDEQFF.

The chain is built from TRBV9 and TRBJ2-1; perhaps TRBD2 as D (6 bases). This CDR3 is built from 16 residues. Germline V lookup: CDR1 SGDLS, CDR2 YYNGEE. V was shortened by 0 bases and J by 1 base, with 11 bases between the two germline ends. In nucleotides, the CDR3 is TGTGCCAGCAGCGTAGTAGGAGGGAGTTCCTACAATGAGCAGTTCTTC. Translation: CASSVVGGSSYNEQFF.

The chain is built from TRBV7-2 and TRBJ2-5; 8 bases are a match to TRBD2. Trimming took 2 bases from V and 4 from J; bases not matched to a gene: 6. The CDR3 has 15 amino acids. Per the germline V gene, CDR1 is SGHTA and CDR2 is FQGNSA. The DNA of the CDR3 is TGTGCCAGCAGCTTAACCAGCGGGAGCGGAGAGACCCAGTACTTC. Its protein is CASSLTSGSGETQYF.

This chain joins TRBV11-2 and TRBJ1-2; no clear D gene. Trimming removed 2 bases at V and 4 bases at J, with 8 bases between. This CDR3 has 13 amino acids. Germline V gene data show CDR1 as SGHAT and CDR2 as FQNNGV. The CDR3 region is CASSLLQAYGYTF. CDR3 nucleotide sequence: TGTGCCAGCAGCTTATTGCAGGCCTATGGCTACACCTTC.

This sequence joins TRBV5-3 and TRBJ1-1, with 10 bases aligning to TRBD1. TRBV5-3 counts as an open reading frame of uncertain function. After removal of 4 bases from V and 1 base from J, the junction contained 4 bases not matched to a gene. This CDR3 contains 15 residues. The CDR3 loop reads CARSVGTGANTEAFF. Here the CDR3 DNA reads TGTGCCAGAAGCGTGGGGACAGGGGCGAACACTGAAGCTTTCTTT.

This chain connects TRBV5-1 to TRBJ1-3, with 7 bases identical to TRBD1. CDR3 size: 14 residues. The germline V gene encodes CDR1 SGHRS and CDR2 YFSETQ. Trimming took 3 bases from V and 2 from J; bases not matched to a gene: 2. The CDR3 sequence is CASSSTGAGNTIYF. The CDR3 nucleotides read TGCGCCAGCAGCTCAACAGGGGCTGGAAACACCATATATTTT.

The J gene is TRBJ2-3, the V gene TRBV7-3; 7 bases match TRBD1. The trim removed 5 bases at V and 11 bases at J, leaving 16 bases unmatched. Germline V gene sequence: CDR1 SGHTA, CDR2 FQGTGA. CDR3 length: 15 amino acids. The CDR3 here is CASSLKRGTAEQQYF. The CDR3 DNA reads TGTGCCAGCAGCCTTAAGAGGGGGACAGCCGAACAGCAGTATTTT.

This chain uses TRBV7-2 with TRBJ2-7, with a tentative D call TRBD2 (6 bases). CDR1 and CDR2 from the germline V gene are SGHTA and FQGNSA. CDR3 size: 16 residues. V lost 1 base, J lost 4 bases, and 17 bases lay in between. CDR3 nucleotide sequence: TGTGCCAGCAGCTTAGATTCAGCCGGGAGCCCATACGAGCAGTACTTC. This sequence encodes CASSLDSAGSPYEQYF.

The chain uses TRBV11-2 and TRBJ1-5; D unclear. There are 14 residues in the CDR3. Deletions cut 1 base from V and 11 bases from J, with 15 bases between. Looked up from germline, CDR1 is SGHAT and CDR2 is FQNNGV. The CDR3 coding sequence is TGTGCCAGCAGCTTAGGAAGTAGGCGCGGGGCCCAGCATTTT. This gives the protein CASSLGSRRGAQHF.

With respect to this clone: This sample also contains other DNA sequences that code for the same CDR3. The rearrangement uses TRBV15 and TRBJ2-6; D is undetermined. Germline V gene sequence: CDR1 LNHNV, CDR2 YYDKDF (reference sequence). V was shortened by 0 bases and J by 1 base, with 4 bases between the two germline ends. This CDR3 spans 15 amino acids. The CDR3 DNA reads TGTGCCACCAGCAGAGACAGGTCTGGGGCCAACGTCCTGACTTTC. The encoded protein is CATSRDRSGANVLTF.

The CDR3 sequence is CASSQDGAGTYNEQFF. Written as DNA, the CDR3 is TGCGCCAGCAGCCAAGATGGGGCGGGGACCTACAATGAGCAGTTCTTC. This chain links TRBV4-1 with TRBJ2-1; the D gene is possibly TRBD2 (6 bases). CDR3 length: 16 residues. Trimming removed 0 bases at V and 2 bases at J, with 11 bases between. Germline CDR1 is MGHRA and CDR2 is YSYEKL.

The CDR3 DNA follows: TGCGCCAGCAGCCGGTCGACAGGGGTGGGGGACACTGAAGCTTTCTTT. This translates into CASSRSTGVGDTEAFF. The chain recombines TRBV4-3 with TRBJ1-1, with TRBD1 matching over 8 bases. The CDR3 runs 16 residues. Germline CDR1 LGHNA, CDR2 YSLEER. V lost 4 bases and J lost 3; bases outside the gene matches: 10.

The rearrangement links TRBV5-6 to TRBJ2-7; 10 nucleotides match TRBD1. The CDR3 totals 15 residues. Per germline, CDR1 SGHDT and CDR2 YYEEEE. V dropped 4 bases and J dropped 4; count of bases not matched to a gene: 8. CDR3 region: CASSPLGTGDYEQYF. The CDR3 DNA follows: TGTGCCAGCAGCCCCCTCGGGACAGGGGATTACGAGCAGTACTTC.